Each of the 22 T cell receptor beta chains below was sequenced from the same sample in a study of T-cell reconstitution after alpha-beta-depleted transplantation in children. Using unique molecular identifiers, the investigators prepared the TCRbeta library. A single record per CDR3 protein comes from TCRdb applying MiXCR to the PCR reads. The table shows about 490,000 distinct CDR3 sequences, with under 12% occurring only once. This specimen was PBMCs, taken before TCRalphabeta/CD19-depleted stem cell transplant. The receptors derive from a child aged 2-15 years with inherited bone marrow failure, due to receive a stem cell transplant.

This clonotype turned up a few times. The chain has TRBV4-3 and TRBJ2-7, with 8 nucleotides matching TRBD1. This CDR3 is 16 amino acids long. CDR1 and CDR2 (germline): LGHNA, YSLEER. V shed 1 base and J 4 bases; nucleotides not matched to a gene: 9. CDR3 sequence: CASSQAFAGGLYEQYF. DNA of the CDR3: TGCGCCAGCAGCCAAGCGTTCGCAGGGGGCTTATACGAGCAGTACTTC.

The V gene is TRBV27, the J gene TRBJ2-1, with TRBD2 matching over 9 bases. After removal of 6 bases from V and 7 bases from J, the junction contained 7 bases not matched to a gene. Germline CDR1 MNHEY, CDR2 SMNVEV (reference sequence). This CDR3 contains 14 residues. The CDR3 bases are TGTGCCAGCAGGTGGGCGGGAGGGCCAAATGAGCAGTTCTTC. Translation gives CASRWAGGPNEQFF.

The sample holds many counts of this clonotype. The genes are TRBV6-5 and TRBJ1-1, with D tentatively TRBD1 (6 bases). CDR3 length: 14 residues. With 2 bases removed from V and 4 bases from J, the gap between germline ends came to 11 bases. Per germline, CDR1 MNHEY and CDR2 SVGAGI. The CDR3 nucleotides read TGTGCCAGCAGTTACGGGCAGGGGATCACTGAAGCTTTCTTT. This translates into CASSYGQGITEAFF.

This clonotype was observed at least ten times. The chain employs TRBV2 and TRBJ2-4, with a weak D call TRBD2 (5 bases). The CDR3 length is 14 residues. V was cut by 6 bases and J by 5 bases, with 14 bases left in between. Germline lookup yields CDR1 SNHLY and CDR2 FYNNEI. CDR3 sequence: CASSPLMGENIQYF. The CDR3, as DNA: TGTGCCAGCAGCCCCCTAATGGGAGAAAACATTCAGTACTTC. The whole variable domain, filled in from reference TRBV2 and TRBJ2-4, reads EPEVTQTPSHQVTQMGQEVILRCVPISNHLYFYWYRQILGQKVEFLVSFYNNEISEKSEIFDDQFSVERPDGSNFTLKIRSTKLEDSAMYFCASSPLMGENIQYFGAGTRLSVL.

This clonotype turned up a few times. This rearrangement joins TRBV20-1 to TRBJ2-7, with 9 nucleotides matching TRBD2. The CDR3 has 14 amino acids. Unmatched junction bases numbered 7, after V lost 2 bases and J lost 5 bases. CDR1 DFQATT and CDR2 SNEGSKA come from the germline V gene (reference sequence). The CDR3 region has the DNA TGCAGTGCTAGATCTGGGACTAGCCAGCACGAGCAGTACTTC. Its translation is CSARSGTSQHEQYF.

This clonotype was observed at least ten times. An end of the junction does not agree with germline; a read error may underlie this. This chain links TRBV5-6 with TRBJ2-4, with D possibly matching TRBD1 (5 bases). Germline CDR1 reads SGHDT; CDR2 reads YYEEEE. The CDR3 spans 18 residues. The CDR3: CPSEVLRQSLRAKNIQYF. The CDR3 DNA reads TGTCCCAGCGAGGTCCTACGACAGTCTCTGAGGGCCAAAAACATTCAGTACTTC.

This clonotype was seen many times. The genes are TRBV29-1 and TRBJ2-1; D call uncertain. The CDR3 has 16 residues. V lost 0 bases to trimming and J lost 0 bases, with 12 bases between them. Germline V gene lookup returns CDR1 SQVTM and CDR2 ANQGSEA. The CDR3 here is CSVEDRLLGSYNEQFF. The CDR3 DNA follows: TGCAGCGTTGAAGATCGCCTCTTAGGCTCCTACAATGAGCAGTTCTTC.

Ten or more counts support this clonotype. CDR3 in DNA: TGTGCCAGCAGTGAGTCCGGGAGGGCTTACAATGAGCAGTTCTTC. This codes for CASSESGRAYNEQFF. This chain connects TRBV2 to TRBJ2-1, with 8 nucleotides matching TRBD2. With 3 bases clipped from V and 4 bases from J, the junction kept 5 bases outside the gene matches. Germline lookup yields CDR1 SNHLY and CDR2 FYNNEI. This CDR3 has 15 residues.

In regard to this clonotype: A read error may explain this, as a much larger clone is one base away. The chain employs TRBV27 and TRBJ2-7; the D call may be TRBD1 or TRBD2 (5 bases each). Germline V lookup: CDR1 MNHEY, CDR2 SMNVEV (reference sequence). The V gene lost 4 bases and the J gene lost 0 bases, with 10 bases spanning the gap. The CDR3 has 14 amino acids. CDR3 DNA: TGTGCCAGCAGTTCCGGGACGGTCTCCTACGAGCAGTACTTC. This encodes CASSSGTVSYEQYF.

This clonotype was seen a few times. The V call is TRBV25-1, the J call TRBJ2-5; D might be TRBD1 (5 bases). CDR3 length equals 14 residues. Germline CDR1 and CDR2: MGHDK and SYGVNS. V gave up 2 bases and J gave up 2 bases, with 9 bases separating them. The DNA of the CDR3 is TGTGCCAGCAGTGAACCCCGACAGCAAGAGACCCAGTACTTC. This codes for CASSEPRQQETQYF.

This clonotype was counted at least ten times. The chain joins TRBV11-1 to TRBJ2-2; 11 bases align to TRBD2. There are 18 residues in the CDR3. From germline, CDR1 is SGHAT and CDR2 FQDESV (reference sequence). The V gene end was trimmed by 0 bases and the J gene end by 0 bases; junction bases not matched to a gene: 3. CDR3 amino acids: CASSLALLAGANTGELFF. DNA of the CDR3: TGTGCCAGCAGCTTAGCGCTACTAGCGGGGGCGAACACCGGGGAGCTGTTTTTT.

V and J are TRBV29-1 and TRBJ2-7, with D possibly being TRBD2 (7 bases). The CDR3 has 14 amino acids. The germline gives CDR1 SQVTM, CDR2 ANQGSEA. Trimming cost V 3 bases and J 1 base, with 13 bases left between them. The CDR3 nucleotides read TGCAGCGTTGAGCGGGGAGGGGGTTCCTACGAGCAGTACTTC. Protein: CSVERGGGSYEQYF.

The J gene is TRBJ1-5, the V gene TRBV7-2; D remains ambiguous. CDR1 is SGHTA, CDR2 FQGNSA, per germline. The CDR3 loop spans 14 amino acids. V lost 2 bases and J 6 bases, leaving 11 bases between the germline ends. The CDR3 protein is CASSLSAGSQPQHF. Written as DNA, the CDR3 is TGTGCCAGCAGCTTATCCGCGGGGAGTCAGCCCCAGCATTTT.

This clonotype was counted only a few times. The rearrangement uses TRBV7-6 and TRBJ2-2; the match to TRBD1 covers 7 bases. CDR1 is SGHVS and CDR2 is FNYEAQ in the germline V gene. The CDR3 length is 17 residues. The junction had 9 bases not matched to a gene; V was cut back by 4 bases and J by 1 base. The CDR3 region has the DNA TGTGCCAGCAGCTCCATGACAGGGTCGGGGAACACCGGGGAGCTGTTTTTT. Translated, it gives CASSSMTGSGNTGELFF.

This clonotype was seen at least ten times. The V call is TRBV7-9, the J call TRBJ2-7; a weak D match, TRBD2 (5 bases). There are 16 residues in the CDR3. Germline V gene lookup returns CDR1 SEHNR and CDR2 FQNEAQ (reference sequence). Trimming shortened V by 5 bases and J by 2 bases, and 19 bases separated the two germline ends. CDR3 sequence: CASSDNPGSETYEQYF. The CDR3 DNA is TGTGCCAGCAGCGACAACCCGGGGTCGGAAACCTACGAGCAGTACTTC.

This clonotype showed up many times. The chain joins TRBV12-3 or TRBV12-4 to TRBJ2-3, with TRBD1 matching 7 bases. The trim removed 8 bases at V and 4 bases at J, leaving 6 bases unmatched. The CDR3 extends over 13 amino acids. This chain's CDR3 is CASGDREADTQYF. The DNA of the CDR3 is TGTGCCAGCGGCGACAGGGAAGCAGATACGCAGTATTTT.

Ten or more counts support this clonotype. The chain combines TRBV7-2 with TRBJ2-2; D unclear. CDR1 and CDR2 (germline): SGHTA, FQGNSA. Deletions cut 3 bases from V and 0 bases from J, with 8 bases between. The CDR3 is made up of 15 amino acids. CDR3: CASSFPGANTGELFF. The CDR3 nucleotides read TGTGCCAGCAGCTTCCCCGGCGCGAACACCGGGGAGCTGTTTTTT.

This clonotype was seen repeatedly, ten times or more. CDR3: CASSFWGARYEQYF. In nucleotides, the CDR3 is TGTGCCAGCAGTTTCTGGGGGGCTCGATACGAGCAGTACTTC. V is TRBV12-3 or TRBV12-4 and J is TRBJ2-7; D possibly matches TRBD1 or TRBD2 (6 bases each). The CDR3 sequence is 14 residues long. Trimming pared 3 bases from V and 4 bases from J, leaving 13 bases between.

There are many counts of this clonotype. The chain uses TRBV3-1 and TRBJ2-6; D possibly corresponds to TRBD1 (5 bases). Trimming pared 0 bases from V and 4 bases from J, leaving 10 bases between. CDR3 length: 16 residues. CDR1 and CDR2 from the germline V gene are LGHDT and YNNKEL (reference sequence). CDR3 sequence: CASSQEPTEGANVLTF. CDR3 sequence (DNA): TGTGCCAGCAGCCAAGAGCCGACAGAGGGGGCCAACGTCCTGACTTTC.

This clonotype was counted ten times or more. The CDR3 reads CASSLADRNYGYTF. CDR3 bases: TGTGCCAGCAGTTTAGCGGACAGGAACTATGGCTACACCTTC. The V and J genes are TRBV12-3 or TRBV12-4 and TRBJ1-2; 7 bases are shared with TRBD1. J was trimmed by 2 bases and V by 0 bases; bases with no gene match: 0. This CDR3 is built from 14 residues.

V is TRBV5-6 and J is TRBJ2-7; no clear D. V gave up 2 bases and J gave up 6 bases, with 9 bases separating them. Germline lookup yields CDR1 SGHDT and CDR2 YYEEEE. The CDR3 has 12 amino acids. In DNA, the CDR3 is TGTGCCAGCAGCTTCGGATGGATCGAGCAGTACTTC. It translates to CASSFGWIEQYF.

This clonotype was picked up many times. The CDR3 sequence: CATSDPTGNYEQYF. CDR3 bases: TGTGCCACCAGTGACCCGACAGGGAACTACGAGCAGTACTTC. V usage is TRBV24-1 and J usage is TRBJ2-7; TRBD1 matches at 7 bases. V gave up 4 bases and J gave up 3 bases; unmatched junction bases: 5. Per germline, CDR1 KGHDR and CDR2 SFDVKD. The CDR3 has 14 amino acids.